Following are 16 T cell receptor beta chains from one sample sequenced in a study of CD8 T cells in ankylosing spondylitis. No antigen has been identified for these receptors. Overall study results and limits: Characteristic of ankylosing spondylitis blood, it appeared, was a TCR beta motif comprising fewer than 10 highly homologous variants.

TCRdb itself ran the 5' RACE reads through MiXCR, one entry per CDR3 protein. The repertoire holds 700,000 to 1,000,000 distinct CDR3 sequences, with 10% to 15% as singletons. The sample taken for sequencing was blood, either unsorted or a sorted T cell fraction (not recorded which). Receptors were obtained from a male donor with ankylosing spondylitis.

This clonotype was found many times. CDR3 residues: CASSLYDETQYF. As DNA, the CDR3 is TGTGCCAGCAGCTTGTATGACGAGACCCAGTACTTC. The chain carries TRBV5-5 and TRBJ2-5; no reliable D call. The germline V and J ends were trimmed by 1 base and 5 bases, with 6 bases remaining between them. Germline loops: CDR1 SGHKS, CDR2 YYEKEE (reference sequence). The CDR3 covers 12 residues.

V and J are TRBV30 and TRBJ2-5; D not resolved. Germline CDR1 is GTSNPN and CDR2 is SVGIG (reference sequence). V shed 0 bases and J shed 5 bases, with 4 bases lying between them. The CDR3 consists of 11 residues. CDR3 region: CAWSVGETQYF. Written as DNA, the CDR3 is TGTGCCTGGAGTGTAGGCGAGACCCAGTACTTC.

This clonotype was counted many times. The chain uses TRBV7-6 and TRBJ2-5; perhaps D is TRBD1 or TRBD2 (5 bases each). This CDR3 has 13 residues. From germline, CDR1 is SGHVS and CDR2 FNYEAQ. Trimming took off 3 bases at V and 4 bases at J, with 9 bases between the two ends. The CDR3 is CASSLGRRETQYF. CDR3 DNA: TGTGCCAGCAGCTTGGGACGCAGAGAGACCCAGTACTTC.

The CDR3 loop reads CSAPLRTAFSYEQYF. Written as DNA, the CDR3 is TGCAGTGCTCCCCTTAGGACAGCTTTTTCCTACGAGCAGTACTTC. V gene TRBV20-1 combines with J gene TRBJ2-7, with D possibly TRBD1 on 6 matching bases. Per germline, CDR1 DFQATT and CDR2 SNEGSKA (reference sequence). The V gene lost 5 bases and the J gene lost 1 base, with 18 bases spanning the gap. The CDR3 length is 15 residues.

This clonotype was seen at least ten times. V and J are TRBV20-1 and TRBJ2-2; TRBD2 aligns across 7 bases. Germline CDR1 and CDR2: DFQATT and SNEGSKA (reference sequence). The CDR3 runs to 17 residues. V lost 3 bases to trimming and J lost 2 bases; unmatched junction nucleotides: 12. This CDR3 reads CSASRFGRGENTGELFF. The CDR3 DNA reads TGCAGTGCTAGTAGGTTTGGGAGGGGCGAAAACACCGGGGAGCTGTTTTTT.

Comment on this clonotype: Germline and junction disagree at one end, which may indicate a read error. The genes are TRBV7-7 and TRBJ2-5; TRBD2 matches 9 bases. Germline loops: CDR1 SSHAT, CDR2 FNYEAQ (reference sequence). The CDR3 covers 15 residues. The CDR3 protein is CASSLVAGVAETQYF. CDR3 DNA sequence: TGTGCTAGCAGCTTAGTAGCGGGAGTAGCCGAGACCCAGTACTTC.

In its sample, this clonotype was seen many times. The chain combines TRBV3-1 with TRBJ2-2; TRBD1 is a possible D gene (6 bases). Trimming shortened V by 5 bases and J by 3 bases, and 10 bases separated the two germline ends. CDR3 length equals 14 residues. Germline loops: CDR1 LGHDT, CDR2 YNNKEL (reference sequence). The CDR3 spells CASSSRQDTGELFF. The CDR3 DNA reads TGTGCCAGCAGCTCCCGACAGGACACCGGGGAGCTGTTTTTT.

In its sample, this clonotype was seen a few times. The V gene is TRBV29-1, the J gene TRBJ2-7, with 9 bases matching TRBD1. Unmatched junction bases numbered 8, after V lost 2 bases and J lost 3 bases. The CDR3 totals 15 residues. Per germline, CDR1 SQVTM and CDR2 ANQGSEA. CDR3 in DNA: TGCAGCGTTGAACGCAGGGACAGGGAACTCTACGAGCAGTACTTC. Translated: CSVERRDRELYEQYF.

The table lists this clonotype with a few counts. The V gene is TRBV5-1, the J gene TRBJ2-7; the D gene is possibly TRBD1 (5 bases). The CDR3 sequence is 14 residues long. The germline CDR1 and CDR2 sequences are SGHRS and YFSETQ. V shed 1 base and J shed 1 base, with 9 bases lying between them. The CDR3 sequence is CASSLRGVSYEQYF. CDR3 DNA sequence: TGCGCCAGCAGCTTGAGGGGCGTTTCCTACGAGCAGTACTTC.

The chain has TRBV7-6 and TRBJ2-1; no firm D call. V lost 1 base and J lost 0, with 10 bases in between. CDR3 length: 16 residues. In germline, CDR1 is SGHVS, CDR2 FNYEAQ. The CDR3 sequence is CASSLDGWSSYNEQFF. In DNA, the CDR3 is TGTGCCAGCAGCTTAGACGGTTGGAGCTCCTACAATGAGCAGTTCTTC.

This clonotype appeared a few times. The V and J genes are TRBV30 and TRBJ1-6; D not resolved. Germline V gene data show CDR1 as GTSNPN and CDR2 as SVGIG (reference sequence). The V gene lost 2 bases and the J gene lost 3 bases, with 5 bases spanning the gap. The CDR3 has 13 amino acids. The CDR3, as DNA: TGTGCCTGGAGTATCTACTATAATTCACCCCTCCACTTT. Its translation: CAWSIYYNSPLHF.

In its sample, this clonotype was seen a few times. The chain couples TRBV7-2 to TRBJ1-1, with D unclear. Germline V gene data show CDR1 as SGHTA and CDR2 as FQGNSA. The length of the CDR3 is 12 residues. Trimming pared 5 bases from V and 10 bases from J, leaving 14 bases between. As DNA, the CDR3 is TGTGCCAGCAGCGATCCCGGTAAGGGAGCTTTCTTT. Protein sequence: CASSDPGKGAFF.

This chain joins TRBV12-3 or TRBV12-4 and TRBJ2-4, with D tentatively TRBD1 (6 bases). Trimming took off 6 bases at V and 8 bases at J, with 17 bases between the two ends. The CDR3 runs 14 residues. The CDR3 reads CASRPTGHSDIQYF. The CDR3 coding sequence is TGTGCCAGCAGACCAACGGGACACTCGGACATTCAGTACTTC.

This clonotype was counted a few times. The chain is built from TRBV5-1 and TRBJ1-1; D is possibly TRBD1 (6 bases). The CDR3 loop spans 14 amino acids. Germline V gene sequence: CDR1 SGHRS, CDR2 YFSETQ. V was cut by 1 base and J by 7 bases, with 14 bases left in between. CDR3 region: CASSLRGAGVEAFF. CDR3 DNA: TGCGCCAGCAGCTTGAGGGGGGCGGGCGTTGAAGCTTTCTTT.

The J gene is TRBJ1-6, the V gene TRBV9, with D uncertain. The V gene lost 6 bases and the J gene lost 11 bases, with 21 bases spanning the gap. The CDR3 is 15 amino acids. The germline V gene encodes CDR1 SGDLS and CDR2 YYNGEE. CDR3 nucleotide sequence: TGTGCCAGCACCAAGTCCGCATCAGGAAGTCCACCCCTCCACTTT. It yields the protein CASTKSASGSPPLHF.

V gene TRBV5-1 combines with J gene TRBJ2-7; TRBD2 matches at 8 bases. The CDR3 is 15 residues long. V was clipped by 0 bases and J by 2 bases; unmatched bases: 4. Germline CDR1 and CDR2: SGHRS and YFSETQ. The CDR3 sequence is CASSLAGLDPYEQYF. CDR3 nucleotides: TGCGCCAGCAGCTTGGCGGGACTAGACCCCTACGAGCAGTACTTC.